What follows are 18 T cell receptor beta chains derived from one specimen sequenced in a study of T cell responses to AZD1222 COVID-19 vaccine. The repertoire was sequenced with immunoSEQ multiplex PCR; TCRdb's copy has only in-frame clones and lacks some. This sample yields more than 110,000 clones, of which 70% to 90% are seen a single time; roughly 8% belongs to the top ten. The specimen comprised peripheral blood, sampled on day 0 of AZD1222 vaccination. The receptors derive from an adult in good health.

The chain combines TRBV7-9 with TRBJ2-3; the D gene is possibly TRBD2 (5 bases). Trimming left V 4 bases short and J 1 base short, with 12 bases between. Per germline, CDR1 SEHNR and CDR2 FQNEAQ (reference sequence). The CDR3 runs 15 residues. The CDR3 sequence is CASSSGSVRTDTQYF. The CDR3 DNA reads TGTGCCAGCAGCTCGGGGAGCGTCCGCACAGATACGCAGTATTTT.

This sequence joins TRBV11-2 and TRBJ2-1; the match to TRBD2 covers 10 bases. Per the germline V gene, CDR1 is SGHAT and CDR2 is FQNNGV. The V and J ends lost 4 bases and 1 base, in that order; junction bases with no gene match: 7. The CDR3 contains 17 residues. Here the CDR3 DNA reads TGTGCCAGCAGCTCCCCTCTACTAGCGGGATCCTACAATGAGCAGTTCTTC. Translating gives CASSSPLLAGSYNEQFF. Variable domain in full (rest from reference TRBV11-2 and TRBJ2-1): EAGVAQSPRYKIIEKRQSVAFWCNPISGHATLYWYQQILGQGPKLLIQFQNNGVVDDSQLPKDRFSAERLKGVDSTLKIQPAKLEDSAVYLCASSSPLLAGSYNEQFFGPGTRLTVL.

The genes are TRBV25-1 and TRBJ1-1; tentatively, D is TRBD1 (6 bases). Germline CDR1 and CDR2: MGHDK and SYGVNS. V lost 7 bases and J 7 bases, leaving 22 bases between the germline ends. This CDR3 region has 15 residues. The CDR3 region is CASTRGWGGSGEAFF. CDR3 DNA sequence: TGTGCCAGCACTCGGGGTTGGGGGGGCAGCGGTGAAGCTTTCTTT.

The chain couples TRBV10-1 to TRBJ2-1, with TRBD1 matching 8 bases. V gave up 5 bases and J gave up 7 bases; unmatched junction bases: 10. The CDR3 runs 15 residues. Germline V gene sequence: CDR1 WNHNN, CDR2 SYGVQD (reference sequence). This chain's CDR3 is CASSLTGVVSNEQFF. The CDR3 DNA sequence: TGCGCCAGCAGTCTGACAGGGGTGGTATCGAATGAGCAGTTCTTC.

V is TRBV27 and J is TRBJ1-1; 7 bases line up with TRBD1. Germline CDR1 is MNHEY and CDR2 is SMNVEV (reference sequence). The CDR3 spans 14 residues. Trimming cost V 4 bases and J 2 bases; bases outside gene matches: 4. Written as DNA, the CDR3 is TGTGCCAGCAGTTACTACAGGGGAAACACTGAAGCTTTCTTT. This sequence encodes CASSYYRGNTEAFF.

The genes are TRBV5-4 and TRBJ2-7, with 7 nucleotides matching TRBD1. V lost 3 bases to trimming and J lost 3 bases; unmatched junction nucleotides: 0. This CDR3 contains 12 residues. From germline, CDR1 is SGHNT and CDR2 YYREEE (reference sequence). CDR3 DNA sequence: TGTGCCAGCAGCTGGGACAGCTACGAGCAGTACTTC. Translating it yields CASSWDSYEQYF.

The chain has TRBV11-3 and TRBJ1-1; D is perhaps TRBD1 (5 bases). The CDR3 is 14 residues long. The V end lost 6 bases, the J end lost 5 bases, and 16 bases lay between the germline ends. Germline V gene data show CDR1 as SGHNT and CDR2 as YENEEA. The CDR3 sequence is CASSGPGGYTEAFF. The CDR3 DNA follows: TGTGCCAGCAGTGGCCCCGGGGGATATACTGAAGCTTTCTTT. Complete variable domain (other parts from reference TRBV11-3 and TRBJ1-1): EAGVVQSPRYKIIEKKQPVAFWCNPISGHNTLYWYLQNLGQGPELLIRYENEEAVDDSQLPKDRFSAERLKGVDSTLKIQPAELGDSAVYLCASSGPGGYTEAFFGQGTRLTVV.

The chain couples TRBV6-2 or TRBV6-3 to TRBJ2-7; unclear D gene. Germline assignment: CDR1 MNHEY and CDR2 SVGEGT. This CDR3 contains 13 residues. V lost 0 bases and J lost 6, with 9 bases in between. The CDR3 reads CASSYSPFGEQYF. CDR3 nucleotide sequence: TGTGCCAGCAGTTACTCCCCTTTTGGCGAGCAGTACTTC.

The genes are TRBV12-3 or TRBV12-4 and TRBJ1-4; TRBD1 matches 11 bases. The J segment lost 16 bases and the V segment lost 3 bases, leaving 4 bases of the junction unmatched. CDR3 length: 12 residues. The CDR3 nucleotides are TGTGCCAGCAGTTTCATGGACAGGGGGCGGTTTTTT. The encoded protein is CASSFMDRGRFF.

In this sample, this clone turned up once. V is TRBV6-5 and J is TRBJ2-2; unclear D gene. The germline CDR1 and CDR2 sequences are MNHEY and SVGAGI. V dropped 0 bases and J dropped 5 bases, with 1 base sitting between them. CDR3 length: 12 amino acids. Here the CDR3 reads CASSYSTGELFF. CDR3 DNA: TGTGCCAGCAGTTACTCGACCGGGGAGCTGTTTTTT.

The rearrangement links TRBV7-9 to TRBJ2-1; D is possibly TRBD2 (6 bases). The CDR3 is made up of 14 amino acids. The germline CDR1 and CDR2 sequences are SEHNR and FQNEAQ (reference sequence). V lost 3 bases, J lost 5 bases, and 11 bases lay in between. The CDR3 region has the DNA TGTGCCAGCAGCTTCCCGGGGGTCAACAATGAGCAGTTCTTC. This encodes CASSFPGVNNEQFF.

The chain links TRBV29-1 to TRBJ2-1; D is possibly TRBD1 (6 bases). In germline, CDR1 is SQVTM, CDR2 ANQGSEA. V gave up 7 bases and J gave up 5 bases, with 15 bases separating them. The CDR3 is made up of 13 amino acids. DNA for the CDR3: TGCAGCGAGAAGACAGGAACTCACAATGAGCAGTTCTTC. The encoded protein is CSEKTGTHNEQFF.

The chain links TRBV4-1 to TRBJ2-2; 7 bases line up with TRBD1. CDR1 is MGHRA and CDR2 is YSYEKL in the germline V gene. The CDR3 is 14 residues long. V gave up 11 bases and J gave up 7 bases; unmatched junction bases: 13. In DNA form, the CDR3 reads TGCGCCGTAAGGACAGGTCTGGCGTACGGGGAGCTGTTTTTT. Its translation: CAVRTGLAYGELFF.

The genes are TRBV15 and TRBJ1-3; no firm D call. V was shortened by 3 bases and J by 0 bases, with 9 bases between the two germline ends. Per germline, CDR1 LNHNV and CDR2 YYDKDF (reference sequence). This CDR3 comprises 15 residues. CDR3: CATSSERSSGNTIYF. CDR3 coding DNA: TGTGCCACCAGCAGTGAGAGGTCCTCTGGAAACACCATATATTTT.

This chain joins TRBV27 and TRBJ1-1; 7 bases match TRBD1. This CDR3 has 13 residues. CDR1 and CDR2 from the germline V gene are MNHEY and SMNVEV (reference sequence). Losses at the gene ends were 6 bases for V and 6 bases for J; bases not matched to a gene: 7. For the CDR3, the DNA is TGTGCCAGCAGCCTGAACAGGGGCCCTGAAGCTTTCTTT. It is translated as CASSLNRGPEAFF.

The genes are TRBV9 and TRBJ2-3; D unresolved. V was pared by 3 bases and J by 4 bases, with 12 bases between. The V gene's germline CDR1 is SGDLS and CDR2 YYNGEE. There are 14 residues in the CDR3. CDR3 loop: CASSEDGWPDTQYF. The CDR3 DNA reads TGTGCCAGCAGCGAGGACGGGTGGCCAGATACGCAGTATTTT.

V is TRBV27 and J is TRBJ1-1, with TRBD1 as a possible D gene (6 bases). The V end lost 3 bases, the J end lost 1 base, and 12 bases lay between the germline ends. CDR3 length equals 15 residues. The germline CDR1 and CDR2 sequences are MNHEY and SMNVEV (reference sequence). The CDR3 nucleotides read TGTGCCAGCAGTTTTTCGACAGGAGGGAACACTGAAGCTTTCTTT. It codes for CASSFSTGGNTEAFF.

This clone was counted once. V and J are TRBV18 and TRBJ1-2; 9 positions match TRBD1. CDR1 and CDR2 from the germline V gene are KGHSH and LQKENI. J lost 4 bases, V lost 3 bases, and 6 bases had no gene match. This CDR3 has 15 amino acids. CDR3 region: CASSPPGQGAYGYTF. CDR3 bases: TGTGCCAGCTCACCCCCGGGACAGGGTGCCTATGGCTACACCTTC.